A selection of T cell receptor beta chains follows, all from one sample in a study of blood T cell repertoires in COVID-19. Method: immunoSEQ multiplex PCR; TCRdb's copy keeps in-frame clones and lacks some. The sample lists 200,000 to 300,000 clones; 88% were seen once. The sample taken for sequencing was PBMCs or T cells enriched from blood (not recorded which). The receptors were sampled from a woman between 35 and 50 years old with acute COVID-19. CDR3s include the opening cysteine and the closing phenylalanine or tryptophan. Each record gives: D gene, clone size, V gene, J gene, CDR3 protein, CDR3 DNA. The D gene is left open where the match is weak. Only part of the rows carry a size: once, few, many, or a class if the clone is expanded.

TRBD2	.	TRBV20-1	TRBJ2-1	CSASLLAGAPGYNEQFF	TGCAGTGCTAGTCTACTAGCGGGGGCCCCCGGCTACAATGAGCAGTTCTTC
.	few	TRBV5-6	TRBJ1-1	CASSPGRGLTEAFF	TGTGCCAGCAGCCCCGGACGGGGATTGACTGAAGCTTTCTTT
TRBD1	.	TRBV5-1	TRBJ1-1	CASSEGTVRGTEAFF	TGCGCCAGCAGCGAAGGGACAGTACGGGGCACTGAAGCTTTCTTT
TRBD2	.	TRBV5-1	TRBJ2-1	CATARPGTSGGNEQFF	TGCGCCACTGCCCGACCCGGGACTAGCGGGGGCAATGAGCAGTTCTTC
TRBD2	.	TRBV13	TRBJ2-5	CASSFGRAGETQYF	TGTGCCAGCAGCTTCGGGAGGGCAGGGGAGACCCAGTACTTC
.	.	TRBV27	TRBJ2-3	CASSLGREWADTQYF	TGTGCCAGCAGTTTAGGACGGGAGTGGGCAGATACGCAGTATTTT
.	.	TRBV2	TRBJ2-5	CASSADMGETQYF	TGTGCCAGCAGTGCAGACATGGGAGAGACCCAGTACTTC
TRBD1	.	TRBV6-5	TRBJ1-3	CASSYFDRAGGNTIYF	TGTGCCAGCAGTTACTTCGACAGGGCGGGTGGAAACACCATATATTTT
TRBD2	.	TRBV5-1	TRBJ2-1	CASSSSSGGLYNEQFF	TGCGCCAGCAGCTCGTCCAGCGGGGGCCTATACAATGAGCAGTTCTTC
TRBD2	once	TRBV5-1	TRBJ2-3	CASSSDSGRSTDTQYF	TGCGCCAGCAGCTCGGATAGCGGGAGGTCGACAGATACGCAGTATTTT
.	.	TRBV19	TRBJ2-3	CASSIDPWTASTDTQYF	TGTGCCAGTAGTATAGATCCGTGGACAGCTAGCACAGATACGCAGTATTTT